Following are 10 T cell receptor beta chains from one sample sequenced in a study of blood T cells in healthy people across ages. Then a second PCR, running about 7 to 11 cycles, was carried out with a sample-barcoded 5' primer and a J-beta primer mix. Using its own MiXCR run on the 5' RACE reads, TCRdb lists one record per CDR3 protein. The data contain some 790,000 distinct CDR3 sequences, more than 25% of them singletons. The sample taken for sequencing was blood. The receptors here all came from a woman of 80 years or more in good health.

This clonotype was seen repeatedly, ten times or more. V and J are TRBV3-1 and TRBJ2-1; 12 bases map to TRBD2. This CDR3 is built from 17 residues. Germline V gene lookup returns CDR1 LGHDT and CDR2 YNNKEL (reference sequence). With V trimmed by 3 bases and J by 5 bases, 8 bases remained unmatched. CDR3 bases: TGTGCCAGCAGCCATTATCCAGGACTAGCGGGGAACAATGAGCAGTTCTTC. It specifies CASSHYPGLAGNNEQFF.

This clonotype was seen a few times. The J gene is TRBJ1-1, the V gene TRBV21-1; the DNA was not used to check the table's D call, TRBD1. TRBV21-1 is recorded as a pseudogene. CDR3 length: 13 amino acids. CDR3 sequence (DNA): TGTGCCAGCAGCAAAGGGGGGCGCTGTGGGGCTTTCTTT. This translates into CASSKGGRCGAFF.

V is TRBV24-1 and J is TRBJ2-6, with 7 positions matching TRBD2. The length of the CDR3 is 15 residues. V gave up 2 bases and J gave up 8 bases; unmatched junction bases: 5. Germline V CDR1 and CDR2: KGHDR, SFDVKD. The CDR3: CATSDSRGVPNVLTF. The CDR3 nucleotides are TGTGCCACCAGTGATTCCCGGGGGGTCCCCAACGTCCTGACTTTC.

This clonotype was detected ten times or more. Here the CDR3 DNA reads TGCGCCAGCAGCTTGGCAGGATCAGGGGCGGGCTATGGCTACACCTTC. This translates into CASSLAGSGAGYGYTF. The V call is TRBV5-1, the J call TRBJ1-2, with a tentative D call TRBD1 (6 bases). Between the trimmed V and J ends, which lost 0 bases and 4 bases, there was a span of 16 bases. CDR3 length: 16 amino acids. Looked up from germline, CDR1 is SGHRS and CDR2 is YFSETQ. The entire variable domain, with the rest obtained from reference TRBV5-1 and TRBJ1-2, is as follows: KAGVTQTPRYLIKTRGQQVTLSCSPISGHRSVSWYQQTPGQGLQFLFEYFSETQRNKGNFPGRFSGRQFSNSRSEMNVSTLELGDSALYLCASSLAGSGAGYGYTFGSGTRLTVV.

This clonotype was recorded at least ten times. The V call is TRBV6-2 or TRBV6-3, the J call TRBJ1-5, with D perhaps TRBD1 (5 bases). The V end lost 5 bases, the J end lost 0 bases, and 14 bases lay between the germline ends. Per germline, CDR1 MNHEY and CDR2 SVGEGT. This CDR3 is built from 16 residues. The CDR3 DNA reads as TGTGCCAGCAGTCCCTGGGACTTTTATAGCAATCAGCCCCAGCATTTT. It codes for CASSPWDFYSNQPQHF.

This chain uses TRBV3-1 with TRBJ2-1; no definite D call. The CDR3 consists of 14 residues. CDR1 is LGHDT, CDR2 YNNKEL, per germline (reference sequence). V was cut by 0 bases and J by 4 bases, with 7 bases left in between. The CDR3 reads CASSQEGRYNEQFF. The CDR3 DNA is TGTGCCAGCAGCCAAGAAGGGCGGTACAATGAGCAGTTCTTC.

This clonotype has a count of ten or more. The chain has TRBV4-3 and TRBJ2-1; the D gene is possibly TRBD2 (5 bases). Per the germline V gene, CDR1 is LGHNA and CDR2 is YSLEER. V shed 1 base and J shed 0 bases, with 13 bases lying between them. CDR3 length equals 17 residues. The CDR3 loop reads CASSQGPSHSSYNEQFF. CDR3 in DNA: TGCGCCAGCAGCCAAGGTCCTAGCCACAGCTCCTACAATGAGCAGTTCTTC.

In this sample, this clonotype turned up once. A junction boundary mismatches the germline segment, possibly from a read error. The V gene is TRBV5-1, the J gene TRBJ1-1; D remains unclear. This CDR3 is 15 amino acids long. The germline gives CDR1 SGHRS, CDR2 YFSETQ. In DNA, the CDR3 is TGCACCAGCAGAATAGCGGAGACTATGAACACTGAAGCTTTCTTT. This codes for CTSRIAETMNTEAFF.

The chain joins TRBV10-2 to TRBJ2-5, with 9 bases identical to TRBD1. This CDR3 has 13 residues. The germline gives CDR1 WSHSY, CDR2 SAAADI. V gave up 6 bases and J gave up 11 bases; unmatched junction bases: 10. CDR3 sequence reads: CASRGQGGWEQYF. The CDR3, as DNA: TGCGCCAGCAGGGGACAGGGCGGCTGGGAGCAGTACTTC.

Many counts were recorded for this clonotype. The chain has TRBV30 and TRBJ2-1; no firm D call. This CDR3 has 14 residues. Germline CDR1 and CDR2: GTSNPN and SVGIG (reference sequence). The germline V and J ends were trimmed by 4 bases and 0 bases, with 10 bases remaining between them. Here the CDR3 DNA reads TGTGCCTGGAATTTCGGTGTCTCCTACAATGAGCAGTTCTTC. It codes for CAWNFGVSYNEQFF. Drawing the rest from reference TRBV30 and TRBJ2-1, the complete variable domain is SQTIHQWPATLVQPVGSPLSLECTVEGTSNPNLYWYRQAAGRGLQLLFYSVGIGQISSEVPQNLSASRPQDRQFILSSKKLLLSDSGFYLCAWNFGVSYNEQFFGPGTRLTVL.